This T cell receptor beta chain was captured in a study of control samples from healthy donors and cancer patients. Generated by immunoSEQ multiplex PCR, the TCRdb table keeps only in-frame clones and is missing some. The sample has approximately 160,000 clones; about 91% are singletons. This CDR3 is built from 14 residues. Germline V CDR1 and CDR2: SGHAT, FQDESV (reference sequence). Deletions cut 4 bases from V and 8 bases from J, with 14 bases between. The sequencing sample was made of blood. The source of this sequence is a woman in her thirties or forties in good health. This chain uses TRBV11-1 with TRBJ1-4, with D possibly matching TRBD1 (5 bases). The CDR3 region is CASSSTAFGEKLFF. The DNA for the CDR3 is TGTGCCAGCAGCTCGACAGCCTTTGGGGAAAAACTGTTTTTT.